Only a few counts were recorded for the clone carrying this T cell receptor beta chain. Its antigen is unidentified. The sample originates from a study of CD8 T cells in ankylosing spondylitis. Study conclusions and caveats: Reports of some motif variants in reactive arthritis synovial fluid and blood predate this one. Characteristic, it appeared, of ankylosing spondylitis blood was a TCR beta motif of about eight highly homologous variants. Reports say disease-linked clones showed up significantly more in matched ankylosing spondylitis synovial fluid.

Construction of TCR beta libraries was performed using quantitative 5'-RACE with molecular barcodes. TCRdb re-derived calls from the 5' RACE reads in MiXCR, one entry per CDR3 protein. The sample contains around 490,000 distinct CDR3 sequences, under 5.5% of which appear only once. The CDR3 is 14 amino acids. J lost 5 bases, V lost 3 bases, and 6 bases had no gene match. Germline CDR1 reads KGHSH; CDR2 reads LQKENI. The genes are TRBV18 and TRBJ2-7; 8 bases match TRBD1. The sample taken for sequencing was blood, either unsorted or a sorted T cell fraction (not recorded which). This clonotype was sampled from a male donor with ankylosing spondylitis. This chain's CDR3 is CASSPLTGVDEQYF. The CDR3 nucleotides are TGTGCCAGCTCACCGCTGACAGGGGTCGACGAGCAGTACTTC.